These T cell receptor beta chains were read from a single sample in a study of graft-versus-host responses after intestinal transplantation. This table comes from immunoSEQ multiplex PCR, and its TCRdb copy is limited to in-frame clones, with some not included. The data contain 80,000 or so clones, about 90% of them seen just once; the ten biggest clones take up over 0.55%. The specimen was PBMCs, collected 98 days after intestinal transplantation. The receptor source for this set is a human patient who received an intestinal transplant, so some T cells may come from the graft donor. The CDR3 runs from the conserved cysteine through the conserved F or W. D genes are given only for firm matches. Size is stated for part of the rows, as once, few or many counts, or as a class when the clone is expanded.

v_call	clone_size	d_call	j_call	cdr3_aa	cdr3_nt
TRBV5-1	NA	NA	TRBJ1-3	CASSFSSGASGNTIYF	TGCGCCAGCAGCTTCTCTTCAGGGGCCTCTGGAAACACCATATATTTT
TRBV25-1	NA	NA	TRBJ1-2	CASTPRRFWDYGYTF	TGTGCCAGCACCCCTCGCCGTTTTTGGGACTATGGCTACACCTTC
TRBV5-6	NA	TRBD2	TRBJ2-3	CASSFGTSGTDTQYF	TGTGCCAGCAGCTTCGGGACTAGCGGCACAGATACGCAGTATTTT
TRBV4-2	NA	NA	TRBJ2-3	CASSQERGVITDTQYF	TGTGCCAGCAGCCAAGAAAGGGGGGTGATCACAGATACGCAGTATTTT
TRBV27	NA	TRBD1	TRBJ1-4	CAIPDRERLFF	TGTGCCATCCCGGACAGGGAAAGACTGTTTTTT
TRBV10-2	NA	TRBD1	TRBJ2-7	CASSSGTGLYYEQYF	TGCGCCAGCAGTTCCGGGACAGGTCTTTACTACGAGCAGTACTTC
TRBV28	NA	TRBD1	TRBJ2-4	CASSPLGQGGTKNIQYF	TGTGCCAGCAGTCCACTAGGACAGGGGGGGACCAAAAACATTCAGTACTTC
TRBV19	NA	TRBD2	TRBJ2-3	CASSTVAGGRDTQYF	TGTGCCAGTAGTACGGTAGCGGGGGGGCGGGATACGCAGTATTTT
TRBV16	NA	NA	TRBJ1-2	CASSEQDQGYGYTF	TGTGCCAGCAGCGAACAAGATCAGGGCTATGGCTACACCTTC
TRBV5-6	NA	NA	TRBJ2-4	CASSPGGLYIQYF	TGTGCCAGCAGCCCAGGGGGGCTGTACATTCAGTACTTC
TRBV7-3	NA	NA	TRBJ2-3	CASSAWGRDTDTQYF	TGTGCCAGCTCTGCTTGGGGCAGGGACACAGATACGCAGTATTTT
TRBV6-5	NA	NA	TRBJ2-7	CASSPTSSYEQYF	TGTGCCAGCAGCCCTACTAGTTCCTACGAGCAGTACTTC
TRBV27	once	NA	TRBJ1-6	CASSLLGFYPDNSPLHF	TGTGCCAGCAGTTTATTGGGGTTTTATCCCGATAATTCACCCCTCCACTTT
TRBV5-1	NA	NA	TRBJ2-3	CASSSTGHCTDTQYF	TGCGCCAGCAGCTCGACAGGCCATTGCACAGATACGCAGTATTTT
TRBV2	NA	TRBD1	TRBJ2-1	CASSEGTGTLRMKFF	TGTGCCAGCAGTGAGGGGACAGGGACTCTCCGAATGAAGTTCTTC
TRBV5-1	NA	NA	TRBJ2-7	CASSPQRVFSSYEQYF	TGCGCCAGCAGCCCCCAGCGGGTTTTCAGCTCCTACGAGCAGTACTTC
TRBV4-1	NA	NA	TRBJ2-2	CASSQDLSGELFF	TGCGCCAGCAGCCAAGATCTATCCGGGGAGCTGTTTTTT
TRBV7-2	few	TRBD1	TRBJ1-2	CASSWGQDDGYTF	TGTGCCAGCAGCTGGGGACAGGATGATGGCTACACCTTC
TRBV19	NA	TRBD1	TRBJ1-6	CASSIRQGNSPLHF	TGTGCCAGTAGTATAAGACAGGGGAATTCACCCCTCCACTTT
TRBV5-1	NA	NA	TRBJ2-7	CASSLGNAAYEQYF	TGCGCCAGCAGCTTGGGGAACGCTGCCTACGAGCAGTACTTC
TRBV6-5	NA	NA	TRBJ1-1	CASSVGELNTEAFF	TGTGCCAGCAGTGTGGGGGAACTGAACACTGAAGCTTTCTTT
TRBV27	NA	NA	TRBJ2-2	CASSSYLGPNTGELFF	TGTGCCAGCAGTTCGTACCTGGGGCCGAACACCGGGGAGCTGTTTTTT
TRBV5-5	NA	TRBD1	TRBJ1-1	CASSLAGTGGTEAFF	TGTGCCAGCAGCTTGGCCGGGACAGGGGGCACTGAAGCTTTCTTT
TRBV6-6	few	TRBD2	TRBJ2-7	CASSYFGTSNEQYF	TGTGCCAGCAGTTACTTCGGGACTAGCAACGAGCAGTACTTC